A selection of T cell receptor beta chains follows, all from one sample in a study of cytomegalovirus exposure and HLA in healthy donors. Only in-frame clones appear in the TCRdb table, and some are missing; sequencing was by immunoSEQ multiplex PCR. Here the sample spans approximately 190,000 clones, over 60% being singletons. The sample consisted of PBMCs. All receptors come from a woman in her thirties in good health and CMV-seropositive. Both conserved end residues are part of each CDR3. A D gene is named only where the DNA matches it firmly. Part of the rows lack a size; the others show once, few, many or a class for expanded clones.

v_call	j_call	d_call	clone_size	cdr3_length	cdr3_aa	cdr3_nt
TRBV7-2	TRBJ1-1	-	-	11	CASSPVTEAFF	TGTGCCAGCAGCCCAGTGACTGAAGCTTTCTTT
TRBV7-2	TRBJ2-3	TRBD1	-	16	CASSLGGGQGYQPQYF	TGTGCCAGCAGCTTAGGAGGTGGACAGGGGTATCAGCCCCAGTATTTT
TRBV28	TRBJ1-4	-	-	17	CASSLTGQMSTNEKLFF	TGTGCCAGCAGTTTAACCGGACAGATGTCAACTAATGAAAAACTGTTTTTT
TRBV5-1	TRBJ1-1	TRBD1	few	14	CASRPPQGLPEAFF	TGCGCCAGCAGACCGCCACAGGGGTTACCTGAAGCTTTCTTT
TRBV4-1	TRBJ1-3	-	few	15	CASSQAQGTGNTIYF	TGCGCCAGCAGCCAAGCCCAGGGTACTGGAAACACCATATATTTT
TRBV21-1	TRBJ1-1	-	-	22	CASSSVSSRDIEPTTGNTEAFF	TGTGCCAGCAGCAGCGTCTCCTCCCGGGACATCGAACCTACCACCGGAAACACTGAAGCTTTCTTT
TRBV28	TRBJ2-2	TRBD2	-	15	CASTLAGANTGELFF	TGTGCCAGCACGCTAGCGGGGGCCAACACCGGGGAGCTGTTTTTT
TRBV30	TRBJ2-2	-	-	13	CADRVLGAGELFF	TGTGCGGATAGAGTTCTAGGGGCCGGGGAGCTGTTTTTT
TRBV6-6	TRBJ1-4	TRBD1	few	16	CASSYGTGGINEKLFF	TGTGCCAGCAGTTACGGGACAGGGGGTATAAATGAAAAACTGTTTTTT
TRBV9	TRBJ2-5	TRBD2	-	15	CASSVGGLAGETQYF	TGTGCCAGCAGCGTTGGGGGACTAGCGGGAGAGACCCAGTACTTC
TRBV5-5	TRBJ2-1	TRBD2	-	14	CASSPGGSYNEQFF	TGTGCCAGCAGCCCGGGAGGCTCCTACAATGAGCAGTTCTTC
TRBV29-1	TRBJ2-4	-	-	12	CSLRDTGNIQYF	TGCAGCCTGAGGGACACCGGGAACATTCAGTACTTC
TRBV10-2	TRBJ1-2	-	few	16	CASSETRGKNDYGYTF	TGCGCCAGCAGTGAGACGAGAGGGAAGAATGACTATGGCTACACCTTC
TRBV18	TRBJ1-2	TRBD1	once	14	CASSPLTGSYGYTF	TGTGCCAGCTCACCGTTGACAGGGTCCTATGGCTACACCTTC
TRBV18	TRBJ2-3	-	-	15	CASSHLHGGPDTQYF	TGTGCCAGCTCCCACCTCCACGGAGGGCCGGATACGCAGTATTTT
TRBV19	TRBJ2-1	-	-	15	CASSFRLVSYNEQFF	TGTGCCAGTAGTTTCAGACTAGTTAGCTACAATGAGCAGTTCTTC
TRBV11-3	TRBJ2-2	-	-	18	CASSSPFGANANTGELFF	TGTGCCAGCAGCTCGCCCTTTGGGGCTAACGCGAACACCGGGGAGCTGTTTTTT
TRBV5-1	TRBJ2-7	TRBD2	-	14	CASSFSGGAYEQYF	TGCGCCAGCAGCTTTAGCGGGGGGGCCTACGAGCAGTACTTC
TRBV7-2	TRBJ2-7	-	-	15	CASSRGGLESYEQYF	TGTGCCAGCAGCCGCGGAGGGCTAGAGTCCTACGAGCAGTACTTC
TRBV7-9	TRBJ2-2	-	-	13	CASSSKNTGELFF	TGTGCCAGCAGCTCCAAGAACACCGGGGAGCTGTTTTTT
TRBV7-9	TRBJ1-2	-	-	14	CASSLGVREAGYTF	TGTGCCAGCAGCCTGGGGGTCAGGGAGGCTGGCTACACCTTC
TRBV28	TRBJ1-5	-	-	16	CASTIGRVFSNQPQHF	TGTGCCAGCACTATCGGGCGGGTTTTTAGCAATCAGCCCCAGCATTTT
TRBV7-2	TRBJ2-7	TRBD2	-	15	CASSVDGGEGLEQYF	TGTGCCAGCAGCGTGGATGGCGGGGAGGGCCTCGAGCAGTACTTC
TRBV10-3	TRBJ1-1	-	-	15	CAITRGQGTFESAFF	TGTGCCATCACCCGAGGCCAGGGCACGTTCGAATCGGCTTTCTTT
TRBV27	TRBJ1-6	TRBD1	-	16	CASSPGTGGLGSPLHF	TGTGCCAGCAGTCCCGGGACAGGGGGTCTGGGATCACCCCTCCACTTT
TRBV4-3	TRBJ2-1	TRBD2	-	14	CASGPSGGVNEQFF	TGCGCCAGCGGACCTAGCGGGGGGGTCAATGAGCAGTTCTTC
TRBV11-2	TRBJ2-6	-	-	14	CASSLVGGTHVLTF	TGTGCCAGCAGCTTAGTAGGAGGGACCCACGTCCTGACTTTC
TRBV10-3	TRBJ2-7	-	-	12	CAVGSQIYEQYF	TGTGCCGTCGGGAGTCAAATCTACGAGCAGTACTTC
TRBV5-4	TRBJ2-5	-	once	16	CASSPRVAQGRETQYF	TGTGCCAGCAGCCCACGAGTGGCCCAGGGTCGAGAGACCCAGTACTTC
TRBV28	TRBJ1-1	TRBD1	-	15	CASSLAQGSVGEAFF	TGTGCCAGCAGTTTAGCACAGGGGAGTGTGGGTGAAGCTTTCTTT
TRBV7-2	TRBJ2-7	TRBD1	-	15	CASSPNRGPSYEQYF	TGTGCCAGCAGTCCTAACAGGGGTCCCTCCTACGAGCAGTACTTC
TRBV11-2	TRBJ1-2	-	once	13	CASSLDRGSGYTF	TGTGCCAGCAGCTTAGACAGGGGATCGGGCTACACCTTC
TRBV6-1	TRBJ2-6	TRBD2	few	15	CASSEGGLGANVLTF	TGTGCCAGCAGTGAGGGAGGGTTAGGGGCCAACGTCCTGACTTTC
TRBV9	TRBJ1-2	-	-	14	CASSATSGPYGYTF	TGTGCCAGCAGCGCGACCTCGGGTCCCTATGGCTACACCTTC
TRBV7-2	TRBJ2-7	-	-	12	CASSPPNYEQYF	TGTGCCAGCAGCCCCCCCAACTACGAGCAGTACTTC
TRBV18	TRBJ2-4	TRBD1	-	14	CASSPRGSADIQYF	TGTGCCAGCTCACCCAGGGGGTCGGCGGACATTCAGTACTTC
TRBV5-8	TRBJ2-2	TRBD1	-	17	CASSSRQGTANTGELFF	TGTGCCAGCAGCTCCCGACAGGGGACGGCGAACACCGGGGAGCTGTTTTTT
TRBV10-3	TRBJ2-7	TRBD1	-	16	CAISGGPGQSSYEQYF	TGTGCCATCAGTGGAGGGCCGGGACAGAGCTCCTACGAGCAGTACTTC
TRBV7-3	TRBJ2-2	TRBD1	-	17	CASSLRPGTANTGELFF	TGTGCCAGCAGCTTAAGACCCGGGACAGCGAACACCGGGGAGCTGTTTTTT
TRBV2	TRBJ2-3	-	few	14	CASSEASSTHTQYF	TGTGCCAGCAGTGAGGCCTCTTCCACCCATACGCAGTATTTT
TRBV5-1	TRBJ1-3	-	-	13	CASSPLNGNTIYF	TGCGCCAGCAGCCCCTTAAATGGAAACACCATATATTTT
TRBV6-5	TRBJ1-4	TRBD1	few	15	CASSPSGGAREKLFF	TGTGCCAGCAGTCCTTCAGGGGGCGCAAGGGAAAAACTGTTTTTT
TRBV14	TRBJ2-7	TRBD1	few	14	CASSQETGGLEQYF	TGTGCCAGCAGCCAAGAAACAGGGGGCCTCGAGCAGTACTTC
TRBV15	TRBJ2-7	TRBD2	once	14	CATSRGLAGHEQYF	TGTGCCACCAGCAGGGGACTAGCGGGACACGAGCAGTACTTC
TRBV7-3	TRBJ1-2	TRBD1	-	13	CASSPGTDYGYTF	TGTGCCAGCAGCCCCGGGACAGACTATGGCTACACCTTC
TRBV4-1	TRBJ1-5	TRBD1	-	18	CASSQDDSGTGVIQPQHF	TGCGCCAGCAGCCAAGACGATTCCGGGACAGGGGTTATTCAGCCCCAGCATTTT
TRBV18	TRBJ2-6	TRBD1	-	16	CASSPTGQRGANVLTF	TGTGCCAGCTCACCAACGGGACAGAGAGGGGCCAACGTCCTGACTTTC
TRBV7-9	TRBJ2-4	TRBD2	few	17	CASSPSYIAGVGGIQYF	TGTGCCAGCAGCCCTAGTTATATAGCGGGAGTTGGTGGCATTCAGTACTTC
TRBV7-2	TRBJ2-5	TRBD1	-	13	CASSRGRQETQYF	TGTGCCAGCAGCAGGGGGCGGCAAGAGACCCAGTACTTC
TRBV19	TRBJ1-5	-	-	15	CASNKGRDSNQPQHF	TGTGCCAGTAATAAGGGGCGCGATAGCAATCAGCCCCAGCATTTT
TRBV7-9	TRBJ2-7	-	-	14	CASSLMEGSEEQYF	TGTGCCAGCAGCCTGATGGAGGGGTCTGAAGAGCAGTACTTC
TRBV11-2	TRBJ2-3	TRBD2	-	15	CASSLRSGGPDTQYF	TGTGCCAGCAGCCTACGAAGCGGGGGGCCAGATACGCAGTATTTT
TRBV6-6	TRBJ2-5	-	-	14	CASSYSRTQETQYF	TGTGCCAGCAGTTACTCAAGGACACAAGAGACCCAGTACTTC
TRBV10-3	TRBJ2-4	-	-	14	CAISEYDQANIQYF	TGTGCCATCAGTGAGTATGACCAGGCAAACATTCAGTACTTC
TRBV7-2	TRBJ2-1	TRBD2	-	14	CASSSGTSGRVAFF	TGTGCCAGCAGTTCCGGGACTAGCGGGAGGGTCGCGTTCTTC
TRBV2	TRBJ1-5	-	-	13	CASSLTATQPQHF	TGTGCCAGCAGTCTCACCGCTACCCAGCCCCAGCATTTT
TRBV28	TRBJ2-1	-	-	15	CASSPRTAERDEQFF	TGTGCCAGCAGTCCCCGGACAGCAGAAAGGGATGAGCAGTTCTTC
TRBV7-6	TRBJ2-1	-	-	14	CASSSAGPNNEQFF	TGTGCCAGCAGCTCGGCAGGGCCCAACAATGAGCAGTTCTTC
TRBV7-2	TRBJ2-3	TRBD2	few	16	CASSPSGPGGTDTQYF	TGTGCCAGCAGCCCTAGCGGTCCCGGGGGCACAGATACGCAGTATTTT
TRBV5-1	TRBJ1-1	-	-	15	CASSPLGGRGTEAFF	TGCGCCAGCAGCCCACTTGGGGGGAGGGGAACTGAAGCTTTCTTT